Reported below is one T cell receptor (beta chain). Its specificity is unknown. The data belong to a study of cytomegalovirus exposure and HLA in healthy donors. Study-level results: The listing of 150 to 200 TCR beta chains classed them as cytomegalovirus-associated. A later analysis linked a missense DCLRE1C variant to TCR beta V- and J-gene trimming. Accurate predictions that matched the HLA-A and HLA-B alleles of most subjects were reportedly made from TCR beta sequences.

PCR was performed using 60 Vbeta and 13 Jbeta primers. Only in-frame clones appear in the TCRdb table, and some are missing; sequencing was by immunoSEQ multiplex PCR. The sample contains around 150,000 clones, about four fifths of which appear only once. Material for sequencing was PBMCs. The receptor was isolated from a male donor in good health and CMV-seronegative.

CDR3 coding DNA: TGCGCCAGCCGGCGGGCTGGATCCCAAGAGACCCAGTACTTC. Amino acids: CASRRAGSQETQYF. The rearrangement links TRBV5-1 to TRBJ2-5, with a tentative D call TRBD2 (5 bases). The CDR3 runs to 14 residues. Germline V gene lookup returns CDR1 SGHRS and CDR2 YFSETQ. V lost 7 bases, J lost 1 base, and 14 bases lay in between. Supplemented by reference TRBV5-1 and TRBJ2-5, the full variable domain reads KAGVTQTPRYLIKTRGQQVTLSCSPISGHRSVSWYQQTPGQGLQFLFEYFSETQRNKGNFPGRFSGRQFSNSRSEMNVSTLELGDSALYLCASRRAGSQETQYFGPGTRLLVL.